These T cell receptor beta chains were read from a single sample in a study of cytomegalovirus exposure and HLA in healthy donors. Produced via immunoSEQ multiplex PCR; TCRdb's table is partial and in-frame only. This table has 65,000 to 80,000 clones, around 94% appearing once. What was sequenced was PBMCs. Source of these receptors: a woman in her late teens or twenties in good health and CMV-seropositive. The CDR3 runs from the conserved cysteine through the conserved F or W. D genes are given only for firm matches. Size tells how often a clone was seen (once, few, many) or the class of an expanded clone, and some rows leave it out.

D gene | J gene | V gene | clone size | CDR3 protein | CDR3 DNA
TRBD1 | TRBJ1-2 | TRBV11-2 | once | CASSYKSGGAEGYTF | TGTGCCAGCAGCTACAAGTCAGGGGGCGCAGAAGGCTACACCTTC
. | TRBJ2-1 | TRBV9 | few | CASSVDPTGPRSYNEQFF | TGTGCCAGCAGCGTAGACCCAACAGGGCCGAGATCCTACAATGAGCAGTTCTTC
TRBD2 | TRBJ2-3 | TRBV28 | . | CASQTSGRGADTQYF | TGTGCCAGCCAGACTAGCGGAAGGGGTGCAGATACGCAGTATTTT
TRBD2 | TRBJ2-3 | TRBV5-1 | . | CASSLVTSGSTDTQYF | TGCGCCAGCAGCTTGGTTACTAGCGGGAGCACAGATACGCAGTATTTT
TRBD1 | TRBJ2-3 | TRBV7-9 | . | CASSPRTGMTDTQYF | TGTGCCAGCAGCCCCCGGACAGGGATGACAGATACGCAGTATTTT
TRBD1 | TRBJ2-1 | TRBV7-3 | . | CASSVQGASYNEQFF | TGTGCCAGCAGCGTACAGGGGGCGTCCTACAATGAGCAGTTCTTC
TRBD2 | TRBJ2-3 | TRBV5-4 | . | CASSREPSGSTDTQYF | TGTGCCAGCAGCCGGGAGCCTAGCGGGAGCACAGATACGCAGTATTTT
. | TRBJ1-5 | TRBV27 | . | CASSRQPQGQPQHF | TGTGCCAGCAGTCGACAGCCTCAGGGGCAGCCCCAGCATTTT
TRBD2 | TRBJ2-1 | TRBV7-6 | . | CASSLEGSGDSYNEQFF | TGTGCCAGCAGCTTAGAAGGTAGCGGGGACTCCTACAATGAGCAGTTCTTC
. | TRBJ2-7 | TRBV5-4 | . | CASSTQTGSEQYF | TGTGCCAGCAGCACCCAGACAGGCTCCGAGCAGTACTTC
TRBD1 | TRBJ2-7 | TRBV5-1 | . | CASSLRQGSYEQYF | TGCGCCAGCAGCTTGCGACAGGGGTCCTACGAGCAGTACTTC
TRBD1 | TRBJ2-7 | TRBV5-4 | once | CASSPGQGFHEQYF | TGTGCCAGCAGCCCGGGACAGGGGTTCCACGAGCAGTACTTC
. | TRBJ1-1 | TRBV5-5 | . | CASSWTVNTEAFF | TGTGCCAGCAGCTGGACAGTGAACACTGAAGCTTTCTTT
TRBD1 | TRBJ2-5 | TRBV5-1 | . | CASSLAGGGETQYF | TGCGCCAGCAGCTTGGCAGGGGGCGGCGAGACCCAGTACTTC
. | TRBJ2-1 | TRBV5-1 | . | CASSLGAGAYEQFF | TGCGCCAGCAGCTTGGGGGCAGGGGCTTACGAGCAGTTCTTC
TRBD1 | TRBJ2-5 | TRBV2 | . | CASTRSGQRIETQYF | TGTGCCAGCACGCGGTCGGGACAGCGAATCGAGACCCAGTACTTC
. | TRBJ1-1 | TRBV5-5 | . | CASRAGNTEAFF | TGTGCCAGCAGGGCGGGTAACACTGAAGCTTTCTTT
. | TRBJ1-2 | TRBV4-3 | . | CASSQAARTDGDGYTF | TGCGCCAGCAGCCAAGCAGCCCGAACCGACGGGGATGGCTACACCTTC
. | TRBJ1-1 | TRBV10-3 | . | CAIGGSKGTEAFF | TGTGCCATCGGAGGGTCTAAGGGCACTGAAGCTTTCTTT
TRBD2 | TRBJ2-1 | TRBV7-2 | . | CASSPASGRGDEQFF | TGTGCCAGCAGCCCCGCAAGCGGGAGGGGGGATGAGCAGTTCTTC
. | TRBJ1-6 | TRBV7-8 | . | CASSLGLLNSPLHF | TGTGCCAGCAGCCTGGGACTCCTTAATTCACCCCTCCACTTT
. | TRBJ2-7 | TRBV11-2 | . | CASRTSEGPGPYEQYF | TGTGCCAGCCGAACGTCTGAAGGACCAGGGCCCTACGAGCAGTACTTC
. | TRBJ1-1 | TRBV5-1 | . | CASRSAGSRAFF | TGCGCCAGTAGAAGCGCGGGGAGTCGAGCTTTCTTT
. | TRBJ1-1 | TRBV29-1 | . | CSVGRQVNTEAFF | TGCAGCGTTGGGAGACAGGTGAACACTGAAGCTTTCTTT
TRBD1 | TRBJ1-1 | TRBV7-2 | . | CASNPGGVNTEAFF | TGTGCCAGCAACCCAGGGGGAGTGAACACTGAAGCTTTCTTT
TRBD2 | TRBJ2-1 | TRBV7-2 | . | CASSLARAGVGYNEQFF | TGTGCCAGCAGCTTAGCGCGGGCGGGAGTGGGCTACAATGAGCAGTTCTTC
TRBD2 | TRBJ2-7 | TRBV10-3 | . | CAVQTSGSRYEQYF | TGTGCCGTCCAGACTAGCGGGAGTAGGTACGAGCAGTACTTC
. | TRBJ1-4 | TRBV28 | . | CASSLQGINEKLFF | TGTGCCAGCAGTTTACAGGGGATTAATGAAAAACTGTTTTTT
. | TRBJ1-2 | TRBV5-6 | . | CASSPGQTGYTF | TGTGCCAGCAGCCCTGGACAGACGGGCTACACCTTC
TRBD1 | TRBJ1-4 | TRBV2 | . | CASSGFGRGIGEKLFF | TGTGCCAGCAGCGGCTTCGGCAGGGGGATCGGGGAAAAACTGTTTTTT
. | TRBJ2-5 | TRBV5-1 | . | CASSRDFPPETQYF | TGCGCCAGCAGCAGGGACTTCCCCCCGGAGACCCAGTACTTC
TRBD2 | TRBJ2-1 | TRBV11-2 | . | CASSLGLAGGNEQFF | TGTGCCAGCAGCTTAGGCCTAGCGGGGGGGAATGAGCAGTTCTTC
TRBD1 | TRBJ2-1 | TRBV5-1 | . | CASSSQDRAGEQFF | TGCGCCAGCAGCTCGCAGGACAGGGCGGGTGAGCAGTTCTTC
. | TRBJ2-3 | TRBV11-2 | . | CASSLDSRVAGSTDTQYF | TGTGCCAGCAGCTTAGATAGTAGGGTGGCGGGAAGCACAGATACGCAGTATTTT
. | TRBJ1-2 | TRBV7-2 | . | CASSLTPQIPSFGYTF | TGTGCCAGCAGCTTAACCCCTCAGATACCCTCTTTTGGCTACACCTTC
. | TRBJ2-5 | TRBV7-3 | . | CVSSPLGVETQYF | TGTGTCAGCAGCCCCTTAGGGGTTGAGACCCAGTACTTC
. | TRBJ1-5 | TRBV5-8 | . | CASRPVGGHQPQHF | TGTGCCAGCAGACCAGTGGGGGGTCATCAGCCCCAGCATTTT
. | TRBJ1-6 | TRBV7-8 | once | CASSFISAEAPLHF | TGTGCCAGCAGCTTTATCTCTGCAGAGGCTCCCCTCCACTTT
TRBD2 | TRBJ2-2 | TRBV30 | . | CAWSWGGSEPGELFF | TGTGCCTGGAGTTGGGGCGGGAGCGAGCCCGGGGAGCTGTTTTTT
. | TRBJ1-2 | TRBV9 | . | CASTLQETHHGYTF | TGTGCCAGCACCTTACAGGAAACTCATCATGGCTACACCTTC
. | TRBJ2-1 | TRBV19 | . | CASSPGGTYSYNEQFF | TGTGCCAGTAGTCCAGGAGGCACCTATTCCTACAATGAGCAGTTCTTC
. | TRBJ1-5 | TRBV19 | . | CASSISSIEPQHF | TGTGCCAGTAGTATATCCTCTATTGAGCCCCAGCATTTT
. | TRBJ2-5 | TRBV5-4 | once | CASGIGGAQGETQYF | TGTGCCAGCGGGATAGGTGGGGCCCAGGGGGAGACCCAGTACTTC
. | TRBJ2-3 | TRBV7-2 | . | CASSLGHSTDTQYF | TGTGCCAGCAGCTTGGGACATAGCACAGATACGCAGTATTTT
. | TRBJ1-3 | TRBV19 | . | CASSIWDNSGNTIYF | TGTGCCAGTAGTATCTGGGACAACTCTGGAAACACCATATATTTT
. | TRBJ2-3 | TRBV28 | . | CASSLIGRGLDTQYF | TGTGCCAGCAGTCTCATAGGCAGGGGTTTGGATACGCAGTATTTT
. | TRBJ2-3 | TRBV29-1 | . | CSVELNRRTSTDTQYF | TGCAGCGTTGAACTAAATCGCCGGACTAGCACAGATACGCAGTATTTT
TRBD1 | TRBJ2-1 | TRBV4-3 | . | CASSRTGGAYNEQFF | TGCGCCAGCAGCCGAACAGGGGGCGCCTACAATGAGCAGTTCTTC
. | TRBJ2-2 | TRBV5-1 | . | CASSMGLRTNTGELFF | TGCGCCAGCAGCATGGGACTGCGCACGAACACCGGGGAGCTGTTTTTT
TRBD1 | TRBJ2-7 | TRBV9 | . | CASSPRRGTGGFDEQYF | TGTGCCAGCAGCCCCAGGCGGGGGACAGGGGGCTTCGACGAGCAGTACTTC
. | TRBJ1-1 | TRBV12-5 | . | CASGLSSLGTEAFF | TGTGCTAGTGGTTTGAGTTCCCTCGGCACTGAAGCTTTCTTT
. | TRBJ2-1 | TRBV4-3 | . | CASSQTSLSSYNEQFF | TGCGCCAGCAGCCAAACGTCCCTGAGCTCCTACAATGAGCAGTTCTTC
. | TRBJ2-5 | TRBV5-4 | . | CASSPTGVQQETQYF | TGTGCCAGCAGCCCGACAGGCGTACAACAAGAGACCCAGTACTTC
TRBD1 | TRBJ1-2 | TRBV4-3 | . | CASSQGTGTNYGYTF | TGCGCCAGCAGCCAAGGGACAGGGACTAACTATGGCTACACCTTC
. | TRBJ1-2 | TRBV5-4 | . | CASSLSGAPYGYTF | TGTGCCAGCAGCTTGTCAGGCGCCCCCTATGGCTACACCTTC
. | TRBJ2-1 | TRBV28 | . | CASRDMSGYNEQFF | TGTGCCAGCAGGGACATGAGTGGTTACAATGAGCAGTTCTTC
TRBD1 | TRBJ1-1 | TRBV2 | . | CASSEGQGGTEAFF | TGTGCCAGCTCAGAGGGACAGGGGGGTACTGAAGCTTTCTTT